This T cell receptor (beta chain) was profiled in a study of post-analysis software for immune sequencing data. Germline V gene sequence: CDR1 DFQATT, CDR2 SNEGSKA (reference sequence). The CDR3 consists of 13 residues. After removal of 6 bases from V and 1 base from J, the junction contained 5 bases not matched to a gene. Sequencing libraries made from TCR beta cDNA carried unique molecular identifiers. Input of roughly 0.85 to 11 million T cells yielded about half a million cDNA molecules. A single record per CDR3 protein comes from TCRdb applying MiXCR to the PCR reads. This table has about 770,000 distinct CDR3 sequences, around 45% appearing once. A note on this clonotype: Its antigen remains unknown.

Study results and caveats: In patients, roughly 5 TRBV segments were more frequent than in controls, with TRBV5-6, TRBV5-1 and TRBV20-1 among them. Comparison with controls showed significantly lower normalized Chao1 diversity in multiple sclerosis patients.

The sequenced sample consisted of blood. V usage is TRBV20-1 and J usage is TRBJ2-7; 8 bases are shared with TRBD1. The sequence came from a girl aged 10-17 years with multiple sclerosis. CDR3 region: CSAPGQVSYEQYF. In nucleotides, the CDR3 is TGCAGTGCCCCGGGACAGGTGTCCTACGAGCAGTACTTC.